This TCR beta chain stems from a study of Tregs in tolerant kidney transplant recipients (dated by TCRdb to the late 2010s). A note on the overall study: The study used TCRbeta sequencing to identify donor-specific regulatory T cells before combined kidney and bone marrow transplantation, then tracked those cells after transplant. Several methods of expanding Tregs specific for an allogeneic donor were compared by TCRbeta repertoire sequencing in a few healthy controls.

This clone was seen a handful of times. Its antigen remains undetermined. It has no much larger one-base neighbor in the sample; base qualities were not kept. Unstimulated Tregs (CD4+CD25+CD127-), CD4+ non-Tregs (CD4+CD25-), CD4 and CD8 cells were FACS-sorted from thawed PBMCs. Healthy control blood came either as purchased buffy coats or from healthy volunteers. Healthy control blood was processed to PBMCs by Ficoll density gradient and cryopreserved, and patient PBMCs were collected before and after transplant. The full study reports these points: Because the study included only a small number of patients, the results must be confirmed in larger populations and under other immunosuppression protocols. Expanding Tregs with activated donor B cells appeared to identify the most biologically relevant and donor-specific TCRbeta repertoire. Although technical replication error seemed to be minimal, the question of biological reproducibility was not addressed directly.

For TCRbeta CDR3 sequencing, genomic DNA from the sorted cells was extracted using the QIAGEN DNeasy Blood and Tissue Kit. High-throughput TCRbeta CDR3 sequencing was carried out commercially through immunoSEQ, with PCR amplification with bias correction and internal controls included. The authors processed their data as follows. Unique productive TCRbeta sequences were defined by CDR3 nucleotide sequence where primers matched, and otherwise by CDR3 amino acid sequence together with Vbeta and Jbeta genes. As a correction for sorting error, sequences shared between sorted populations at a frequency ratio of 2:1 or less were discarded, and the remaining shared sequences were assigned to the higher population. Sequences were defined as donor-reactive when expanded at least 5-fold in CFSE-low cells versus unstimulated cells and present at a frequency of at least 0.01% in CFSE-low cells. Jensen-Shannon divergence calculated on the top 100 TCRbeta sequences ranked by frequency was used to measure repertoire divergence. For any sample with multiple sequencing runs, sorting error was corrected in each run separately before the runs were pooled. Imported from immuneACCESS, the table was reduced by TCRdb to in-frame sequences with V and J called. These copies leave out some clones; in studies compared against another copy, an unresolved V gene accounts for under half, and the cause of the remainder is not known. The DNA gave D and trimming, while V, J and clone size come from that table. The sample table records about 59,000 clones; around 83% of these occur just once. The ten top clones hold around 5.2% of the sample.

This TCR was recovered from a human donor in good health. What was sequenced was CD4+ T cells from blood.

The CDR3 in this case is CASSTGTVSPYEQYF. In nucleotide form, the sequence is TGCGCCAGCAGCACTGGGACAGTCTCTCCCTACGAGCAGTACTTC. The chain uses TRBV5-1 and TRBJ2-7; TRBD1 fits 7 bases in the junction. From cysteine to phenylalanine, the CDR3 is 15 amino acids long. The kept DNA is CDR3 alone, 45 bases in frame from the first base. The CDR1 and CDR2 encoded by the germline V gene are SGHRS and YFSETQ. Clipping removes 4 bases from V and 2 bases from J, with 9 as the unmatched junction base count.